The 18 T cell receptor beta chains below were found in one sample sequenced in a study of a mutant IDH1 vaccine in newly diagnosed glioma. Time point meaning: baseline, week 1 (first vaccination visit). The treatment: pre-vaccination baseline after standard-of-care therapy. Data came from immunoSEQ multiplex PCR; TCRdb stores just in-frame clones and leaves some out. The table includes about 98,000 clones, 70% to 90% detected once. The specimen comprised PBMCs, sampled from a glioma patient treated with radiotherapy, temozolomide or both. These receptors came from a woman aged 45-65 years with glioma.

This chain connects TRBV7-9 to TRBJ1-6; 9 positions match TRBD1. V shed 4 bases and J 3 bases; nucleotides not matched to a gene: 7. Germline values: CDR1 SEHNR, CDR2 FQNEAQ (reference sequence). The CDR3 has 17 amino acids. The DNA of the CDR3 is TGTGCCAGCAGCTCATCGACAGGGGGGGTCTATAATTCACCCCTCCACTTT. This codes for CASSSSTGGVYNSPLHF.

This clone was seen more than once but under ten times. The rearrangement links TRBV6-1 to TRBJ1-4; TRBD1 agrees at 11 bases. Germline V CDR1 and CDR2: MNHNS, SASEGT. CDR3 length: 14 amino acids. J gave up 8 bases and V 5 bases, and 4 bases lay outside the gene matches. CDR3 in amino acids: CASSRDRGGEKLFF. Written as DNA, the CDR3 is TGTGCCAGCAGTCGGGACAGGGGGGGGGAAAAACTGTTTTTT.

This chain joins TRBV13 and TRBJ2-7; tentative D call: TRBD1 (6 bases). With 9 bases removed from V and 6 bases from J, the gap between germline ends came to 15 bases. The CDR3 is 12 residues long. Germline V gene sequence: CDR1 PRHDT, CDR2 FYEKMQ (reference sequence). Here the CDR3 reads CASTTGRSEQYF. CDR3 in DNA: TGTGCCAGTACCACAGGGAGAAGCGAGCAGTACTTC. The full variable domain, with the rest looked up from reference TRBV13 and TRBJ2-7, is AAGVIQSPRHLIKEKRETATLKCYPIPRHDTVYWYQQGPGQDPQFLISFYEKMQSDKGSIPDRFSAQQFSDYHSELNMSSLELGDSALYFCASTTGRSEQYFGPGTRLTVT.

This chain connects TRBV7-9 to TRBJ1-1; 9 nucleotides match TRBD1. Germline V gives CDR1 SEHNR, CDR2 FQNEAQ (reference sequence). J lost 7 bases, V lost 5 bases, and 11 bases had no gene match. The CDR3 length is 15 residues. CDR3 loop: CASSPAGRQGGEAFF. The CDR3 bases are TGTGCCAGCAGCCCGGCTGGCCGACAGGGGGGTGAAGCTTTCTTT.

The chain combines TRBV5-4 with TRBJ1-3; D uncertain. CDR1 and CDR2 from the germline V gene are SGHNT and YYREEE (reference sequence). This CDR3 region has 14 residues. Trimming pared 3 bases from V and 4 bases from J, leaving 11 bases between. CDR3 region: CASSSTPQGNTIYF. The CDR3 bases are TGTGCCAGCAGCTCAACGCCACAGGGAAACACCATATATTTT.

V is TRBV27 and J is TRBJ1-4, with unresolved D. Between the trimmed V and J ends, which lost 4 bases and 5 bases, there was a span of 11 bases. The CDR3 totals 14 residues. CDR1 and CDR2 from the germline V gene are MNHEY and SMNVEV (reference sequence). The CDR3 reads CASSSYRENEKLFF. The CDR3 nucleotides read TGTGCCAGCAGTTCCTATCGGGAAAATGAAAAACTGTTTTTT.

The chain links TRBV28 to TRBJ1-5, with unresolved D. V gave up 1 base and J gave up 2 bases, with 9 bases separating them. The CDR3 loop spans 15 amino acids. Germline V lookup: CDR1 MDHEN, CDR2 SYDVKM. This chain's CDR3 is CASSLFGYGNQPQHF. In DNA, the CDR3 is TGTGCCAGCAGTTTATTCGGGTACGGCAATCAGCCCCAGCATTTT.

In regard to this clone: The same CDR3 can be traced to other DNA sequences in this sample. The chain has TRBV9 and TRBJ1-3, with D maybe TRBD1 (6 bases). Germline CDR1 reads SGDLS; CDR2 reads YYNGEE. The CDR3 has 15 residues. V was trimmed by 3 bases and J by 0 bases, leaving 10 bases between them. CDR3: CASSAGQSSGNTIYF. The CDR3 DNA sequence: TGTGCCAGCAGCGCCGGACAGAGCTCTGGAAACACCATATATTTT.

The gene calls are TRBV30 and TRBJ1-4; D not certain. The CDR3 extends over 14 amino acids. Looked up from germline, CDR1 is GTSNPN and CDR2 is SVGIG (reference sequence). V lost 2 bases and J lost 7, with 14 bases in between. The CDR3 spells CAWSTPRIVEKLFF. For the CDR3, the DNA is TGTGCCTGGAGTACCCCGCGGATTGTTGAAAAACTGTTTTTT.

This chain connects TRBV6-6 to TRBJ2-3; 14 bases fit TRBD2. V trimming: 5 bases; J trimming: 5 bases; junction bases outside the gene matches: 3. Per the germline V gene, CDR1 is MNHNY and CDR2 is SVGAGI (reference sequence). The CDR3 totals 15 residues. The CDR3, as DNA: TGTGCCAGCAGTGGACTAGCGGGAGGTCTAGATACGCAGTATTTT. As protein: CASSGLAGGLDTQYF.

The rearrangement uses TRBV7-9 and TRBJ2-4, with 8 bases fitting TRBD2. The V gene end was trimmed by 2 bases and the J gene end by 1 base; junction bases not matched to a gene: 1. CDR1 is SEHNR and CDR2 is FQNEAQ in the germline V gene (reference sequence). The CDR3 has 15 amino acids. The CDR3 protein is CASSLTGGAKNIQYF. For the CDR3, the DNA is TGTGCCAGCAGCTTAACGGGAGGGGCCAAAAACATTCAGTACTTC.

The chain's CDR3 is CAWSGQVGLKLFF. DNA for the CDR3: TGTGCCTGGAGCGGACAGGTCGGCCTAAAACTGTTTTTT. This rearrangement joins TRBV30 to TRBJ1-4, with 7 bases matching TRBD1. With 3 bases clipped from V and 10 bases from J, the junction kept 8 bases outside the gene matches. Germline loops: CDR1 GTSNPN, CDR2 SVGIG (reference sequence). The CDR3 loop spans 13 amino acids.

The chain couples TRBV11-3 to TRBJ2-2, with D unresolved. The CDR3 has 13 amino acids. Germline loops: CDR1 SGHNT, CDR2 YENEEA. The V end was cut by 5 bases, the J end by 6 bases, with 10 bases between. The CDR3 loop reads CASSPGGPGELFF. The CDR3 DNA reads as TGTGCCAGCAGCCCCGGTGGCCCCGGGGAGCTGTTTTTT.

The chain recombines TRBV10-3 with TRBJ1-2; D is undetermined. The germline V gene has CDR1 ENHRY and CDR2 SYGVKD. The CDR3 runs to 15 residues. The V and J ends lost 0 bases and 0 bases respectively, with 8 bases between them. CDR3 DNA sequence: TGTGCCATCAGTGAGTCGATTTCGGCTAACTATGGCTACACCTTC. Protein: CAISESISANYGYTF.

The V and J genes are TRBV6-5 and TRBJ1-1, with 10 bases lining up with TRBD1. With 5 bases clipped from V and 3 bases from J, the junction kept 3 bases outside the gene matches. The germline CDR1 and CDR2 sequences are MNHEY and SVGAGI. The CDR3 loop spans 14 amino acids. CDR3 in amino acids: CASSRDRGHTEAFF. CDR3 bases: TGTGCCAGCAGTCGAGACAGGGGGCACACTGAAGCTTTCTTT.

This clone was detected a few times. This chain links TRBV5-1 with TRBJ1-2; D remains ambiguous. V gave up 0 bases and J gave up 3 bases, with 9 bases separating them. This CDR3 region has 14 residues. Germline V gene sequence: CDR1 SGHRS, CDR2 YFSETQ. CDR3 residues: CASSLGREHYGYTF. The CDR3 DNA follows: TGCGCCAGCAGCTTGGGGAGGGAGCACTATGGCTACACCTTC.

The gene calls are TRBV29-1 and TRBJ2-5; 7 nucleotides match TRBD2. The DNA matches TRBJ2-7 better at its end, which makes the J call doubtful. There are 14 residues in the CDR3. The germline V gene has CDR1 SQVTM and CDR2 ANQGSEA. CDR3 amino acids: CSVENPGGGYEQYF. CDR3 nucleotide sequence: TGCAGCGTTGAAAACCCGGGGGGTGGGTACGAGCAGTACTTC.

The DNA for the CDR3 is TGTGCCAGCTCACAGGGGTTTTACAATCAGCCCCAGCATTTT. It codes for CASSQGFYNQPQHF. This chain joins TRBV18 and TRBJ1-5, with D possibly matching TRBD1 (5 bases). The CDR3 contains 14 residues. V gave up 4 bases and J gave up 3 bases, with 10 bases separating them. Germline lookup yields CDR1 KGHSH and CDR2 LQKENI. The whole variable domain, filled in from reference TRBV18 and TRBJ1-5, reads NAGVMQNPRHLVRRRGQEARLRCSPMKGHSHVYWYRQLPEEGLKFMVYLQKENIIDESGMPKERFSAEFPKEGPSILRIQQVVRGDSAAYFCASSQGFYNQPQHFGDGTRLSIL.